This T cell receptor beta chain was observed in a study of blood T cells in healthy people across ages. This clonotype was seen more than once but under ten times. Its antigen is unidentified. Study results and caveats: Comparison with aged donors showed that long-lived donors had more naive CD4+ cells and higher diversity.

This CDR3 region has 13 residues. The V and J ends lost 6 bases and 2 bases respectively, with 11 bases between them. Germline V gene sequence: CDR1 MNHEY, CDR2 SVGAGI. Donors ranged from roughly 6 to 90 years old and were healthy Caucasians in Russia. In each sample, at least 6.5 million PBMCs were isolated. It was with a sample-barcoded 5' primer and a J-beta primer mix that a second PCR of about 7 to 12 cycles was run. Each cDNA molecule carried a tag from a template-switch adaptor that contained 12 random nucleotides. TCRdb itself ran the 5' RACE reads through MiXCR, one entry per CDR3 protein. The sample records 1,800,000 or so distinct CDR3 sequences, about 39% being singletons.

Sample: blood. The chain combines TRBV6-5 with TRBJ2-7; perhaps TRBD1 as D (5 bases). The origin of this receptor is a human donor in good health. The CDR3 protein is CASRRPDTYEQYF. The CDR3 nucleotides read TGTGCCAGCAGACGCCCGGACACCTACGAGCAGTACTTC.